This is a list of T cell receptor beta chains from one sample in a study of blood T cells in healthy people across ages. TCRdb reprocessed the 5' RACE reads with MiXCR, giving one entry per CDR3 protein. This sample has 700,000 to 1,000,000 distinct CDR3 sequences, with roughly 44% found just once. The source material was blood. The receptors were sampled from a man in his 60s in good health. Each CDR3 is given with its conserved first and last residue. Fields, in order: D gene, J gene, clone size, V gene, CDR3 DNA, CDR3 protein. A D gene is named only where the DNA matches it firmly. Clone sizes are given selectively: once, few, many, or a class where the clone is expanded.

D gene: -
J gene: TRBJ2-6
clone size: few
V gene: TRBV6-5
CDR3 DNA: TGTGCCAGCAGTAACCCCCGGGGGACCCCTTCTGGGGCCAACGTCCTGACTTTC
CDR3 protein: CASSNPRGTPSGANVLTF

D gene: TRBD2
J gene: TRBJ2-2
clone size: -
V gene: TRBV6-6
CDR3 DNA: TGTGCCAGCACCCAGACTAGCGGGGGGTTTTGGGGGGAGCTGTTTTTT
CDR3 protein: CASTQTSGGFWGELFF

D gene: -
J gene: TRBJ2-3
clone size: -
V gene: TRBV24-1
CDR3 DNA: TGTGCCACCAGTGATTTGTGGCAGCACGGCACAGATACGCAGTATTTT
CDR3 protein: CATSDLWQHGTDTQYF

D gene: -
J gene: TRBJ2-7
clone size: -
V gene: TRBV7-2
CDR3 DNA: TGTGCCAGCAGCTTAGCGAGGGAACTATACGAGCAGTACTTC
CDR3 protein: CASSLARELYEQYF

D gene: -
J gene: TRBJ1-2
clone size: -
V gene: TRBV29-1
CDR3 DNA: TGCAGCGTTGACCCGGGGACCTATGGCTACACCTTC
CDR3 protein: CSVDPGTYGYTF

D gene: TRBD1
J gene: TRBJ2-3
clone size: -
V gene: TRBV7-9
CDR3 DNA: TGTGCCAGCAGACCTAGGACAGGGGGCAATAGCACAGATACGCAGTATTTT
CDR3 protein: CASRPRTGGNSTDTQYF

D gene: -
J gene: TRBJ2-7
clone size: -
V gene: TRBV10-3
CDR3 DNA: TGTGCCATCAGCCCCGGGACGGGCTACGAGCAGTACTTC
CDR3 protein: CAISPGTGYEQYF

D gene: -
J gene: TRBJ2-2
clone size: -
V gene: TRBV10-1
CDR3 DNA: TGCGCCACCCTGGGGACCCAGGGTGTGAGAACCGGGGAGCTGTTTTTT
CDR3 protein: CATLGTQGVRTGELFF

D gene: -
J gene: TRBJ1-2
clone size: few
V gene: TRBV12-3/TRBV12-4
CDR3 DNA: TGTGCCAGCAGCACCCGTAGAGGGGAGCGCGGCTACACCTTC
CDR3 protein: CASSTRRGERGYTF

D gene: TRBD2
J gene: TRBJ2-1
clone size: few
V gene: TRBV7-7
CDR3 DNA: TGTGCTAGCAGCATGGCGGGCGGGGGGTACAATGAGCAGTTCTTC
CDR3 protein: CASSMAGGGYNEQFF

D gene: -
J gene: TRBJ2-5
clone size: -
V gene: TRBV7-7
CDR3 DNA: TGTGCTAGCAGCTCAAGGATGGGGGGCGGTGAGACCCAGTACTTC
CDR3 protein: CASSSRMGGGETQYF

D gene: -
J gene: TRBJ2-5
clone size: many
V gene: TRBV7-2
CDR3 DNA: TGTGCCAGCAACAATGATAGGGTTGAGACCCAGTACTTC
CDR3 protein: CASNNDRVETQYF

D gene: -
J gene: TRBJ2-1
clone size: -
V gene: TRBV7-2
CDR3 DNA: TGTGCCAGCAGCCCCCAGGCGGGCAATGAGCAGTTCTTC
CDR3 protein: CASSPQAGNEQFF

D gene: -
J gene: TRBJ2-4
clone size: once
V gene: TRBV29-1
CDR3 DNA: TGCAGCTGCAGGGGACTAGCCAAAAACATTCAGTACTTC
CDR3 protein: CSCRGLAKNIQYF

D gene: -
J gene: TRBJ1-1
clone size: -
V gene: TRBV6-1
CDR3 DNA: TGTGCCAGCAGTGAAAGGATCGGGGGAGTCCCGAACACTGAAGCTTTCTTT
CDR3 protein: CASSERIGGVPNTEAFF

D gene: -
J gene: TRBJ2-3
clone size: -
V gene: TRBV29-1
CDR3 DNA: TGCAGCGGGGATGGCAACACAGATACGCAGTATTTT
CDR3 protein: CSGDGNTDTQYF

D gene: -
J gene: TRBJ1-1
clone size: -
V gene: TRBV28
CDR3 DNA: TGTGCCAGCCTGACTCTACGGGGGGGCACTGAAGCTTTCTTT
CDR3 protein: CASLTLRGGTEAFF

D gene: -
J gene: TRBJ2-4
clone size: few
V gene: TRBV3-1
CDR3 DNA: TGTGCCAGCAGCCAAGATTCGCGGATAGCCAAAAACATTCAGTACTTC
CDR3 protein: CASSQDSRIAKNIQYF

D gene: -
J gene: TRBJ2-7
clone size: -
V gene: TRBV5-1
CDR3 DNA: TGCGCCAGCAGGGACGGGAGTGGGGGATACGCCCCACCGCAGCAGTACTTC
CDR3 protein: CASRDGSGGYAPPQQYF

D gene: TRBD1
J gene: TRBJ2-7
clone size: few
V gene: TRBV6-2/TRBV6-3
CDR3 DNA: TGTGCCAGCAGTACCAGGGACAGGACCTCTCGGGAGCAGTACTTC
CDR3 protein: CASSTRDRTSREQYF

D gene: -
J gene: TRBJ2-1
clone size: -
V gene: TRBV7-9
CDR3 DNA: TGTGCCAGCAGCCTTAGTTTAGGGGGGTCCAATGAGCAGTTCTTC
CDR3 protein: CASSLSLGGSNEQFF

D gene: -
J gene: TRBJ2-5
clone size: -
V gene: TRBV3-1
CDR3 DNA: TGTGCCAGCAGAAACAATGGGGCCAAAGAGACCCAGTACTTC
CDR3 protein: CASRNNGAKETQYF

D gene: -
J gene: TRBJ1-2
clone size: few
V gene: TRBV6-4
CDR3 DNA: TGTGCCAGCAGTCGAAGCGGGGACGGCTATGGCTACACCTTC
CDR3 protein: CASSRSGDGYGYTF

D gene: -
J gene: TRBJ2-5
clone size: few
V gene: TRBV12-3/TRBV12-4
CDR3 DNA: TGTGCCAGCAGGCCCCCCGGGACCGAAGAGACCCAGTACTTC
CDR3 protein: CASRPPGTEETQYF

D gene: -
J gene: TRBJ2-7
clone size: few
V gene: TRBV3-1
CDR3 DNA: TGTGCCAGCAGCCCGACCCTTACATCTGGCGTCTACGAGCAGTACTTC
CDR3 protein: CASSPTLTSGVYEQYF

D gene: TRBD2
J gene: TRBJ2-5
clone size: few
V gene: TRBV6-1
CDR3 DNA: TGTGCCAGCAGTGAAAGCGGGGAGTGGGAGACCCAGTACTTC
CDR3 protein: CASSESGEWETQYF

D gene: -
J gene: TRBJ2-7
clone size: -
V gene: TRBV7-6
CDR3 DNA: TGTGCCAGCAGCCAATCGGACGACTACGAGCAGTACTTC
CDR3 protein: CASSQSDDYEQYF

D gene: TRBD1
J gene: TRBJ2-3
clone size: -
V gene: TRBV2
CDR3 DNA: TGTGCCAGCAGTGCCCAGGGGGTCTCAGATACGCAGTATTTT
CDR3 protein: CASSAQGVSDTQYF

D gene: -
J gene: TRBJ1-2
clone size: once
V gene: TRBV4-1
CDR3 DNA: TGCGCCAGCAGCCAACGCACCGGGACTGAGTATGGCTACACCTTC
CDR3 protein: CASSQRTGTEYGYTF

D gene: -
J gene: TRBJ2-5
clone size: -
V gene: TRBV5-1
CDR3 DNA: TGCGCCAGCAGCTTGTCCGGACAGCAAGAGACCCAGTACTTC
CDR3 protein: CASSLSGQQETQYF

D gene: TRBD1
J gene: TRBJ2-5
clone size: many
V gene: TRBV28
CDR3 DNA: TGTGCCAGCAGCGCGGACAGGAGAGAGACCCAGTACTTC
CDR3 protein: CASSADRRETQYF

D gene: -
J gene: TRBJ1-1
clone size: -
V gene: TRBV7-3
CDR3 DNA: TGTGCCAGCAGCCCGAGGAGTATGATCGGCTTGAACACTGAAGCTTTCTTT
CDR3 protein: CASSPRSMIGLNTEAFF

D gene: TRBD1
J gene: TRBJ1-2
clone size: few
V gene: TRBV7-2
CDR3 DNA: TGTGCCAGCAGCAACCCCGACAGGGGAGGGGACTATGGCTACACCTTC
CDR3 protein: CASSNPDRGGDYGYTF

D gene: TRBD2
J gene: TRBJ2-5
clone size: -
V gene: TRBV15
CDR3 DNA: TGTGCCACCAGCAGGGGATCGATAGCGGGGGGACAAGAGACCCAGTACTTC
CDR3 protein: CATSRGSIAGGQETQYF

D gene: -
J gene: TRBJ1-4
clone size: -
V gene: TRBV5-1
CDR3 DNA: TGCGCCAGCAGCTTGGTCAGAGGCAATGAAAAACTGTTTTTT
CDR3 protein: CASSLVRGNEKLFF

D gene: -
J gene: TRBJ2-3
clone size: -
V gene: TRBV4-1
CDR3 DNA: TGCGCCAGCAGCCAAGAAGGGGGTTTCGGCACAGATACGCAGTATTTT
CDR3 protein: CASSQEGGFGTDTQYF

D gene: -
J gene: TRBJ1-2
clone size: -
V gene: TRBV4-3
CDR3 DNA: TGCGCCAGCAGCCAAGTTTTTAACAGGGAGGATGGCTACACCTTC
CDR3 protein: CASSQVFNREDGYTF

D gene: -
J gene: TRBJ2-7
clone size: -
V gene: TRBV12-3/TRBV12-4
CDR3 DNA: TGTGCCAGCAGTTGGGTGTATGGGCAGGGGAGCTCCTACGAGCAGTACTTC
CDR3 protein: CASSWVYGQGSSYEQYF

D gene: -
J gene: TRBJ2-7
clone size: few
V gene: TRBV5-6
CDR3 DNA: TGTGCCAGCAGCTTGACCAGTTCCCTCGGCGAGCAGTACTTC
CDR3 protein: CASSLTSSLGEQYF

D gene: -
J gene: TRBJ1-5
clone size: many
V gene: TRBV5-1
CDR3 DNA: TGTGCCAGCAGTTTCGGAGATAGCAATCAGCCCCAGCATTTT
CDR3 protein: CASSFGDSNQPQHF

D gene: -
J gene: TRBJ1-1
clone size: few
V gene: TRBV12-3/TRBV12-4
CDR3 DNA: TGTGCCAGCAGTTTGCCCGAAGCTGAAGCTTTCTTT
CDR3 protein: CASSLPEAEAFF

D gene: TRBD1
J gene: TRBJ2-1
clone size: few
V gene: TRBV7-2
CDR3 DNA: TGTGCCAGCAGCTTGACAGGGGGGTCGGATGAGCAGTTCTTC
CDR3 protein: CASSLTGGSDEQFF

D gene: -
J gene: TRBJ1-2
clone size: -
V gene: TRBV3-1
CDR3 DNA: TGTGCCAGCAGCCATGGGGACCGAGGAAACTATGGCTACACCTTC
CDR3 protein: CASSHGDRGNYGYTF

D gene: -
J gene: TRBJ2-1
clone size: many
V gene: TRBV30
CDR3 DNA: TGTGCCAAAATTCAAGACAATAACAATGAGCAGTTCTTC
CDR3 protein: CAKIQDNNNEQFF

D gene: -
J gene: TRBJ2-7
clone size: many
V gene: TRBV12-3/TRBV12-4
CDR3 DNA: TGTGCCAGCAGTTTGGTCCGTTACGAGCAGTACTTC
CDR3 protein: CASSLVRYEQYF

D gene: -
J gene: TRBJ2-7
clone size: few
V gene: TRBV28
CDR3 DNA: TGTGCCAGCAGAGCAGCAGGGGCGGAGAGCTCCTACGAGCAGTACTTC
CDR3 protein: CASRAAGAESSYEQYF

D gene: TRBD2
J gene: TRBJ2-3
clone size: few
V gene: TRBV2
CDR3 DNA: TGTGCCAGCAGAGAAAGGGGTCTAGCGGGGGACACAGATACGCAGTATTTT
CDR3 protein: CASRERGLAGDTDTQYF

D gene: -
J gene: TRBJ2-2
clone size: -
V gene: TRBV4-3
CDR3 DNA: TGCGCCAGCAGCCAAGATGACAGGCGGGCAGGGGAGCTGTTTTTT
CDR3 protein: CASSQDDRRAGELFF

D gene: -
J gene: TRBJ1-2
clone size: -
V gene: TRBV7-2
CDR3 DNA: TGTGCCAGCAGCCCAGGCCTGGTTGGTGGCTACACCTTC
CDR3 protein: CASSPGLVGGYTF

D gene: TRBD2
J gene: TRBJ2-3
clone size: -
V gene: TRBV20-1
CDR3 DNA: TGCAGTGCCGAGCCGGGGGGAAACACAGATACGCAGTATTTT
CDR3 protein: CSAEPGGNTDTQYF

D gene: TRBD1
J gene: TRBJ2-1
clone size: few
V gene: TRBV6-5
CDR3 DNA: TGTGCCAGCAGTTCGTTTGGGACAGCGTCCTACAATGAGCAGTTCTTC
CDR3 protein: CASSSFGTASYNEQFF

D gene: TRBD1
J gene: TRBJ2-3
clone size: -
V gene: TRBV5-1
CDR3 DNA: TGCGCCAGCAGCTTGAACCCACAGGGGGCCAGCACAGATACGCAGTATTTT
CDR3 protein: CASSLNPQGASTDTQYF

D gene: -
J gene: TRBJ2-5
clone size: -
V gene: TRBV20-1
CDR3 DNA: TGCAGTGCTAGAGTTTCGCAGGGGCGCGGCAATGAGCAGTACTTC
CDR3 protein: CSARVSQGRGNEQYF

D gene: -
J gene: TRBJ2-7
clone size: few
V gene: TRBV6-5
CDR3 DNA: TGTGCCAGCAGTTACTCCGCTAGCTCCTACGAGCAGTACTTC
CDR3 protein: CASSYSASSYEQYF

D gene: -
J gene: TRBJ2-1
clone size: -
V gene: TRBV15
CDR3 DNA: TGTGCCACCAACGGAGGACGGTCGAAGGGCCCTACCGATGAGCAGTTCTTC
CDR3 protein: CATNGGRSKGPTDEQFF

D gene: -
J gene: TRBJ2-4
clone size: few
V gene: TRBV6-5
CDR3 DNA: TGTGCCAGCAGTAACCCCCAGGGACATCAGTACTTC
CDR3 protein: CASSNPQGHQYF

D gene: -
J gene: TRBJ2-1
clone size: -
V gene: TRBV5-1
CDR3 DNA: TGCACCAGCAGCTTGGCGCAGGGAAGCCTGTACAATGAGCAGTTCTTC
CDR3 protein: CTSSLAQGSLYNEQFF